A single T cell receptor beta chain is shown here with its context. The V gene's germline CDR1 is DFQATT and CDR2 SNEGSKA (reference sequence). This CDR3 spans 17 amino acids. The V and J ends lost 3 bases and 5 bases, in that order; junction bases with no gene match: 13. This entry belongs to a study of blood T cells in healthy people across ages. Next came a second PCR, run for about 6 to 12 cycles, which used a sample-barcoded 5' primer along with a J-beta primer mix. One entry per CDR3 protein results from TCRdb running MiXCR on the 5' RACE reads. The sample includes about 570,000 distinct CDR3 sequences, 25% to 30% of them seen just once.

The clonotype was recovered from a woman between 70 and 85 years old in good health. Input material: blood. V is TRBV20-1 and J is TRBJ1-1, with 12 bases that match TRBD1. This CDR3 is CSARVRRDRGLWTEAFF. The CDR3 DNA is TGCAGTGCTAGGGTCCGCCGGGACAGGGGGCTTTGGACTGAAGCTTTCTTT.